This TCR beta chain was sequenced in a study of cytomegalovirus exposure and HLA in healthy donors. Broader study findings: DRB1 showed the most TCR associations and HLA-C the fewest in a later analysis, as rates varied by HLA locus.

This CDR3 region has 19 residues. The ends were cut back, 2 bases at V and 3 bases at J, with 26 bases in the middle. CDR1 is SGHTA and CDR2 is FQGNSA in the germline V gene. This clone was detected a few times. Its antigen is still unknown. 13 Jbeta primers and 60 Vbeta primers were used for the PCR. Repertoires were generated with immunoSEQ multiplex PCR, while TCRdb's copy carries only in-frame clones and drops some. This sample yields about 160,000 clones, of which approximately 81% are seen a single time; roughly 7.6% belongs to the top ten. Sample: PBMCs. The clonotype originates from a young woman in good health and CMV-seropositive. The chain employs TRBV7-2 and TRBJ2-7; possibly TRBD1 for D (6 bases). CDR3 protein: CASSLIQRTDSTGSYEQYF. The CDR3, as DNA: TGTGCCAGCAGCTTAATTCAAAGGACAGACTCCACGGGGAGCTACGAGCAGTACTTC. Drawing the rest from reference TRBV7-2 and TRBJ2-7, the complete variable domain is GAGVSQSPSNKVTEKGKDVELRCDPISGHTALYWYRQSLGQGLEFLIYFQGNSAPDKSGLPSDRFSAERTGGSVSTLTIQRTQQEDSAVYLCASSLIQRTDSTGSYEQYFGPGTRLTVT.